The sequence of this TCR beta chain was determined in a study of CD8+ T cells in alopecia areata. Study-wide findings and caveats: Association of baseline CD8+ expansion with response is uncertain owing to one nonresponder.

Treatment described: oral pan-JAK inhibitor, 5-10 mg twice daily. Sampling of alopecia areata patients yielded lesional scalp punch biopsies as well as peripheral blood. On this clone: The antigen is undetermined.

Sequencing used cDNA as its template, made by extracting RNA and reverse transcribing it. Assay: immunoSEQ multiplex PCR; the TCRdb copy retains only in-frame clones and omits some. The table includes some 110,000 clones, around 50% detected once. V was shortened by 1 base and J by 7 bases, with 19 bases between the two germline ends. Germline V gene lookup returns CDR1 LGHNA and CDR2 YSLEER. There are 17 residues in the CDR3. The sequencing used CD8+ T cells sorted from blood, collected at week 24, from a patient treated with tofacitinib. This sequence was found in a human donor with alopecia areata. V usage is TRBV4-3 and J usage is TRBJ1-4; D perhaps matches TRBD1 (5 bases). CDR3 DNA sequence: TGCGCCAGCAGCCAAGGATATACCGGGACCGAGGGTGAAAAACTGTTTTTT. Its protein product is CASSQGYTGTEGEKLFF.